This is a list of T cell receptor beta chains from one sample in a study of long-term antiretroviral therapy in people with HIV. The table came from immunoSEQ multiplex PCR; TCRdb's copy has only in-frame clones and leaves some out. The sample gives some 17,000 clones, approximately 79% of which show up once; roughly 8% is in the top ten. The material sequenced was unsorted PBMCs, taken 0.1 years after starting antiretroviral therapy. The receptors here all came from a man younger than 35 with HIV. Both conserved end residues are part of each CDR3. Each record gives: J gene, V gene, D gene, clone size, CDR3 protein, CDR3 DNA. D genes are given only for firm matches. Size is stated for part of the rows, as once, few or many counts, or as a class when the clone is expanded.

TRBJ2-5,TRBV6-6,NA,NA,CASRERGGRETQYF,TGTGCCAGCAGAGAGAGAGGGGGGAGGGAGACCCAGTACTTC
TRBJ1-1,TRBV11-3,NA,NA,CASSLGGNTEAFF,TGTGCCAGCAGCTTAGGAGGGAACACTGAAGCTTTCTTT
TRBJ2-1,TRBV9,TRBD2,NA,CASSFRLGGGEQFF,TGTGCCAGCAGCTTTCGTTTGGGCGGGGGTGAGCAGTTCTTC
TRBJ2-1,TRBV5-5,TRBD2,NA,CASSLEASGSPYNEQFF,TGTGCCAGCAGCTTGGAAGCTAGCGGGAGCCCCTACAATGAGCAGTTCTTC
TRBJ2-5,TRBV7-8,TRBD2,NA,CASSGTSGAKGETQYF,TGTGCCAGCAGCGGGACTAGCGGGGCTAAGGGAGAGACCCAGTACTTC
TRBJ2-3,TRBV7-9,TRBD1,NA,CASSHRDRIDTQYF,TGTGCCAGCAGCCACCGGGACAGGATAGATACGCAGTATTTT
TRBJ2-7,TRBV11-2,NA,NA,CASSVGGYEQYF,TGTGCCAGCAGCGTAGGGGGCTACGAGCAGTACTTC
TRBJ2-7,TRBV4-3,NA,NA,CASSQVGGYEQYF,TGCGCCAGCAGCCAAGTCGGGGGATACGAGCAGTACTTC
TRBJ2-2,TRBV7-2,NA,once,CASSLVGTPTNTGELFF,TGTGCCAGCAGCTTAGTCGGGACACCTACGAACACCGGGGAGCTGTTTTTT
TRBJ1-4,TRBV11-2,NA,NA,CASSPTGARDEKLFF,TGTGCCAGCAGCCCGACGGGGGCGCGAGATGAAAAACTGTTTTTT
TRBJ2-7,TRBV6-1,NA,few,CASSPRGNSIYEQYF,TGTGCCAGCAGCCCGAGGGGGAACAGTATTTACGAGCAGTACTTC
TRBJ2-2,TRBV11-2,NA,NA,CASSSGATGELFF,TGTGCCAGCAGCTCGGGTGCCACCGGGGAGCTGTTTTTT
TRBJ1-4,TRBV12-5,TRBD1,NA,CASGFEGQGAKKLFF,TGTGCTAGTGGTTTCGAGGGACAGGGGGCGAAAAAACTGTTTTTT
TRBJ2-7,TRBV30,NA,few,CAWSHVGLEQYF,TGTGCCTGGAGTCATGTCGGGCTGGAGCAGTACTTC
TRBJ2-2,TRBV6-5,NA,once,CAAKGGPFGELFF,TGTGCCGCCAAGGGGGGGCCGTTCGGGGAGCTGTTTTTT
TRBJ2-7,TRBV11-3,TRBD2,NA,CASSLAGGSYEQYF,TGTGCCAGCAGCTTAGCGGGGGGCTCCTACGAGCAGTACTTC
TRBJ2-1,TRBV2,NA,NA,CASSKDVHNEQFF,TGTGCCAGCAGCAAAGACGTGCATAATGAGCAGTTCTTC
TRBJ2-2,TRBV5-4,NA,once,CASSLEPNTGELFF,TGTGCCAGCAGCTTGGAGCCCAACACCGGGGAGCTGTTTTTT
TRBJ1-4,TRBV4-2,NA,NA,CASTSLRQAVQINEKLFF,TGTGCCAGCACCTCACTTCGGCAGGCCGTCCAGATAAATGAAAAACTGTTTTTT
TRBJ2-7,TRBV5-1,NA,NA,CASSPPNQAEQYF,TGCGCCAGCAGCCCGCCGAACCAAGCGGAGCAGTACTTC
TRBJ2-7,TRBV27,TRBD1,NA,CASSPSPGQGVYEQYF,TGTGCCAGCAGTCCGTCTCCGGGACAGGGTGTTTACGAGCAGTACTTC
TRBJ2-2,TRBV6-5,NA,NA,CASRDDGELFF,TGTGCCAGCAGGGACGACGGGGAGCTGTTTTTT
TRBJ1-1,TRBV21-1,NA,few,CARNRGNTEAFF,TGTGCCAGGAACAGGGGGAACACTGAAGCTTTCTTT
TRBJ2-1,TRBV4-3,NA,NA,CASSQGLPGLPYNEQFF,TGCGCCAGCAGCCAAGGCCTCCCGGGCCTCCCCTACAATGAGCAGTTCTTC
TRBJ2-1,TRBV9,TRBD1,NA,CASNSQGFGEQFF,TGTGCCAGCAACTCACAGGGGTTTGGCGAGCAGTTCTTC
TRBJ2-7,TRBV19,NA,once,CASSIVANEQYF,TGTGCCAGTAGTATAGTGGCCAACGAGCAGTACTTC
TRBJ1-2,TRBV5-1,TRBD1,NA,CASTDRDRLGSGYTF,TGCGCCAGCACCGACAGGGATCGGTTGGGTTCGGGCTACACCTTC
TRBJ2-7,TRBV27,TRBD1,NA,CASSSSGTASYEQYF,TGTGCCAGCAGCTCCTCCGGGACAGCCTCCTACGAGCAGTACTTC
TRBJ2-2,TRBV7-2,NA,NA,CASSFPSPYTGELFF,TGTGCCAGCAGCTTTCCCTCCCCCTACACCGGGGAGCTGTTTTTT
TRBJ2-3,TRBV6-1,TRBD2,NA,CASSDRAGVGTDTQYF,TGTGCCAGCAGTGATAGAGCGGGGGTTGGGACAGATACGCAGTATTTT
TRBJ2-3,TRBV7-2,NA,NA,CASIVDSLISSSTQYF,TGTGCCAGCATCGTCGACAGCCTAATTTCTTCAAGTACGCAGTATTTT
TRBJ2-5,TRBV6-6,NA,NA,CASTPGGQETQYF,TGTGCCAGCACCCCTGGGGGTCAAGAGACCCAGTACTTC
TRBJ2-1,TRBV7-9,NA,NA,CASSFGRGGSYNEQFF,TGTGCCAGCAGCTTTGGGCGGGGAGGCTCCTACAATGAGCAGTTCTTC
TRBJ1-5,TRBV7-9,NA,NA,CASSLIGQPQHF,TGTGCCAGCAGCCTAATCGGGCAGCCCCAGCATTTT
TRBJ1-3,TRBV6-1,TRBD1,NA,CASSESDREGNTIYF,TGTGCCAGCAGTGAATCAGACAGGGAAGGAAACACCATATATTTT
TRBJ1-2,TRBV6-1,NA,NA,CASSEAAGDQNYGYTF,TGTGCCAGCAGTGAAGCGGCAGGGGACCAAAACTATGGCTACACCTTC
TRBJ2-6,TRBV9,NA,NA,CASSDSGANVLTF,TGTGCCAGCAGCGACTCTGGGGCCAACGTCCTGACTTTC
TRBJ1-5,TRBV19,NA,NA,CASSIVGGVGVSNQPQHF,TGTGCCAGTAGTATAGTAGGTGGGGTCGGGGTTAGCAATCAGCCCCAGCATTTT
TRBJ2-1,TRBV6-5,TRBD1,once,CASSSPGQSSYNEQFF,TGTGCCAGCAGTTCTCCGGGACAGAGCTCCTACAATGAGCAGTTCTTC
TRBJ1-5,TRBV19,NA,NA,CASSPTWSLNQPQHF,TGTGCCAGTAGTCCTACATGGAGTTTAAATCAGCCCCAGCATTTT